One and the same sample provided the 25 T cell receptor beta chains below, sequenced in a study of blood T cells in healthy people across ages. Together with a sample-barcoded 5' primer, a J-beta primer mix was included in a second PCR lasting about 7 to 12 cycles. TCRdb re-derived calls from the 5' RACE reads in MiXCR, one entry per CDR3 protein. The sample holds approximately 770,000 distinct CDR3 sequences, roughly 60% seen once. The sample taken for sequencing was blood. These receptors were taken from a man aged 25 to 40 in good health.

The J gene is TRBJ2-1, the V gene TRBV5-5; D is perhaps TRBD1 or TRBD2 (5 bases each). The V and J ends lost 2 bases and 0 bases respectively, with 9 bases between them. Germline V gene data show CDR1 as SGHKS and CDR2 as YYEKEE (reference sequence). The CDR3 is 15 residues long. The CDR3: CASSLLGDSYNEQFF. The CDR3 DNA reads as TGTGCCAGCAGCTTACTAGGGGACTCCTACAATGAGCAGTTCTTC.

Of note for this clonotype: The germline gene is not matched at one end of the junction; a read error may be the cause. This CDR3 is CAGLSGGVQGTQYF. In nucleotides, the CDR3 is TGTGCCGGCCTTAGCGGGGGCGTTCAAGGGACCCAGTACTTC. The rearrangement joins TRBV6-4 to TRBJ2-5, with 9 nucleotides matching TRBD2. The V gene's germline CDR1 is MRHNA and CDR2 SNTAGT. The CDR3 contains 14 residues.

The genes are TRBV7-3 and TRBJ2-6; 11 positions agree with TRBD2. CDR3 length: 17 amino acids. Unmatched junction bases numbered 6, after V lost 4 bases and J lost 4 bases. Germline assignment: CDR1 SGHTA and CDR2 FQGTGA. The CDR3 sequence is CASSSLAGAPGANVLTF. In DNA, the CDR3 is TGTGCCAGCAGCTCACTAGCGGGAGCTCCCGGGGCCAACGTCCTGACTTTC.

The V call is TRBV27, the J call TRBJ1-2; D is possibly TRBD1 (5 bases). The germline gives CDR1 MNHEY, CDR2 SMNVEV (reference sequence). The CDR3 consists of 14 residues. V was trimmed by 0 bases and J by 3 bases, leaving 8 bases between them. This chain's CDR3 is CASSLSGTDYGYTF. CDR3 nucleotides: TGTGCCAGCAGTTTATCCGGGACGGACTATGGCTACACCTTC.

This clonotype has a handful of counts. This chain joins TRBV29-1 and TRBJ2-4; D is unclear. This CDR3 has 11 residues. Trimming shortened V by 6 bases and J by 13 bases, and 16 bases separated the two germline ends. Looked up from germline, CDR1 is SQVTM and CDR2 is ANQGSEA. CDR3 DNA sequence: TGCAGCGTCCGGCCATACAATGAGCAGTACTTC. This gives the protein CSVRPYNEQYF.

The J gene is TRBJ2-6, the V gene TRBV28, with 11 bases aligning to TRBD2. The CDR3 is made up of 19 amino acids. V trimming: 4 bases; J trimming: 4 bases; junction bases outside the gene matches: 12. The germline V gene encodes CDR1 MDHEN and CDR2 SYDVKM. The CDR3 nucleotides read TGTGCCAGCAGTTCACAATCCGGGACTAGCGGCACAGGGGCCAACGTCCTGACTTTC. Translation gives CASSSQSGTSGTGANVLTF.

The rearrangement links TRBV6-2 or TRBV6-3 to TRBJ2-3, with 13 bases lining up with TRBD2. Germline CDR1 reads MNHEY; CDR2 reads SVGEGT. The ends lost 6 bases at V and 4 bases at J; junction bases unmatched: 10. The CDR3 sequence is 17 residues long. CDR3: CASSSMGLAGIPDTQYF. The CDR3, as DNA: TGTGCCAGCAGCTCAATGGGACTAGCGGGGATTCCAGATACGCAGTATTTT.

Remarks on this clonotype: A junction end diverges from the germline sequence, so it may reflect a read error. The chain carries TRBV6-2 or TRBV6-3 and TRBJ1-2; D is unclear. CDR1 MNHEY and CDR2 SVGEGT come from the germline V gene. The CDR3 spans 13 residues. The CDR3 coding sequence is TGTGCCAGCAGTTACGTCGGGGTGGATGGTTACACCTTC. Residues: CASSYVGVDGYTF.

A word on this clonotype: A junction end diverges from the germline sequence, so it may reflect a read error. V and J are TRBV28 and TRBJ2-4; no clear D. The CDR3 sequence is 14 residues long. Germline V gene lookup returns CDR1 MDHEN and CDR2 SYDVKM. CDR3: CASSVCRNDNSQYF. The CDR3 nucleotides are TGTGCCAGCAGTGTCTGCCGGAACGATAACAGTCAGTACTTC.

The J gene is TRBJ2-2, the V gene TRBV29-1; TRBD1 matches at 7 bases. The CDR3 covers 13 residues. From germline, CDR1 is SQVTM and CDR2 ANQGSEA. V gave up 7 bases and J gave up 5 bases; unmatched junction bases: 7. The CDR3 region is CSGENRGTGELFF. CDR3 in DNA: TGCAGCGGCGAGAACAGGGGAACCGGGGAGCTGTTTTTT.

The rearrangement links TRBV12-3 or TRBV12-4 to TRBJ2-3, with D perhaps given as TRBD1 or TRBD2 (7 bases each). The CDR3 covers 13 residues. Trimming removed 4 bases from V and 10 bases from J, with 15 bases in between. The CDR3 region has the DNA TGTGCCAGCAGTTCCCGACAGGGAGGGGCGCAGTATTTT. Translated: CASSSRQGGAQYF.

This chain connects TRBV4-2 to TRBJ2-4; D not certain. The germline V and J ends were trimmed by 0 bases and 6 bases, with 9 bases remaining between them. This CDR3 has 14 residues. Germline values: CDR1 LGHNA, CDR2 YNFKEQ. The CDR3 DNA reads TGTGCCAGCAGCCAAGATTTGAGTGGAAACATTCAGTACTTC. It specifies CASSQDLSGNIQYF.

This clonotype was seen more than once but under ten times. V usage is TRBV20-1 and J usage is TRBJ2-1; 8 nucleotides agree with TRBD1. The V gene's germline CDR1 is DFQATT and CDR2 SNEGSKA (reference sequence). V shed 2 bases and J 1 base; nucleotides not matched to a gene: 4. This CDR3 has 15 amino acids. The CDR3, as DNA: TGCAGTGCTAGACCCGGACAGGGTTCCTACAATGAGCAGTTCTTC. Encoded protein: CSARPGQGSYNEQFF.

This clonotype was picked up many times. Since a much larger clone is just one base distant, this may be a read error. This sequence joins TRBV29-1 and TRBJ2-1, with TRBD1 matching over 7 bases. CDR3 length: 14 residues. Germline values: CDR1 SQVTM, CDR2 ANQGSEA. Trimming took 4 bases from V and 4 from J; bases not matched to a gene: 7. The CDR3 here is CSVGLRTGYNEQFF. The DNA for the CDR3 is TGCAGCGTTGGGCTGCGGACAGGTTACAATGAGCAGTTCTTC.

The chain employs TRBV2 and TRBJ1-2, with D unresolved. The CDR3 is 11 residues long. Germline-derived CDR1 and CDR2 are SNHLY and FYNNEI. The V gene lost 3 bases and the J gene lost 6 bases, with 5 bases spanning the gap. This chain's CDR3 is CASSDYNGYTF. The CDR3, as DNA: TGTGCCAGCAGTGACTACAATGGCTACACCTTC.

V usage is TRBV28 and J usage is TRBJ1-1; TRBD1 agrees at 7 bases. The V gene end was trimmed by 5 bases and the J gene end by 6 bases; junction bases not matched to a gene: 9. The germline CDR1 and CDR2 sequences are MDHEN and SYDVKM. This CDR3 has 14 amino acids. The chain's CDR3 is CASSLGGSPAEAFF. The CDR3 nucleotides read TGTGCCAGCAGTCTAGGGGGCAGCCCCGCTGAAGCTTTCTTT.

V usage is TRBV20-1 and J usage is TRBJ2-7, with D possibly TRBD2 on 5 matching bases. Looked up from germline, CDR1 is DFQATT and CDR2 is SNEGSKA (reference sequence). CDR3 size: 13 residues. The ends were cut back, 2 bases at V and 0 bases at J, with 8 bases in the middle. Here the CDR3 reads CSARLASSYEQYF. The CDR3 nucleotides read TGCAGTGCTAGACTAGCCTCCTCCTACGAGCAGTACTTC.

This chain links TRBV5-6 with TRBJ1-5; the D is unclear. This CDR3 is 15 amino acids long. Germline-derived CDR1 and CDR2 are SGHDT and YYEEEE. V was clipped by 0 bases and J by 1 base, with 8 bases between them. For the CDR3, the DNA is TGTGCCAGCAGCTTGGGACCGCAAAGCAATCAGCCCCAGCATTTT. It is translated as CASSLGPQSNQPQHF.

This clonotype was observed once. The chain joins TRBV7-9 to TRBJ2-1; 8 nucleotides agree with TRBD2. This CDR3 comprises 16 residues. With V trimmed by 1 base and J by 7 bases, 9 bases remained unmatched. The germline gives CDR1 SEHNR, CDR2 FQNEAQ (reference sequence). This CDR3 reads CASSLGFSGELNEQFF. CDR3 bases: TGTGCCAGCAGCTTAGGTTTTAGCGGGGAGTTGAATGAGCAGTTCTTC. Full variable domain (outside the CDR3, taken from reference TRBV7-9 and TRBJ2-1): DTGVSQNPRHKITKRGQNVTFRCDPISEHNRLYWYRQTLGQGPEFLTYFQNEAQLEKSRLLSDRFSAERPKGSFSTLEIQRTEQGDSAMYLCASSLGFSGELNEQFFGPGTRLTVL.

This clonotype was seen only a few times. The V call is TRBV28, the J call TRBJ2-7, with 11 bases that match TRBD1. Germline V lookup: CDR1 MDHEN, CDR2 SYDVKM. The V and J ends lost 6 bases and 1 base, in that order; junction bases with no gene match: 5. The CDR3 is 15 residues long. The DNA of the CDR3 is TGTGCCAGCAGGGCCGGGACAGGGGGGTCCTACGAGCAGTACTTC. Translating it yields CASRAGTGGSYEQYF.

This chain's CDR3 is CASSPGLAGGSRYNEQFF. CDR3 nucleotides: TGTGCCAGCAGTCCCGGACTAGCGGGAGGGAGTCGCTACAATGAGCAGTTCTTC. The J gene is TRBJ2-1, the V gene TRBV6-7, with TRBD2 matching over 15 bases. TRBV6-7 belongs to the ORF category, with a function that is uncertain. The CDR3 consists of 18 residues. V trimming: 5 bases; J trimming: 3 bases; junction bases outside the gene matches: 8.

The table lists this clonotype with a count of one. The chain carries TRBV2 and TRBJ1-2; 7 nucleotides align to TRBD1. The CDR3 length is 14 residues. Trimming took 8 bases from V and 4 from J; bases not matched to a gene: 10. Germline values: CDR1 SNHLY, CDR2 FYNNEI. CDR3 in amino acids: CASRGGRSFYGYTF. In nucleotides, the CDR3 is TGTGCCAGCCGAGGGGGCAGGAGCTTCTATGGCTACACCTTC.

With respect to this clonotype: A much larger clonotype is one base distant, so this may be a read error. The genes are TRBV12-3 or TRBV12-4 and TRBJ2-7; D is perhaps TRBD1 (6 bases). The V end lost 4 bases, the J end lost 6 bases, and 22 bases lay between the germline ends. The CDR3 totals 16 residues. This CDR3 reads CASSSPNRAYYCEQYF. The CDR3 nucleotides read TGTGCCAGCAGTTCACCCAACAGGGCGTATTACTGCGAGCAGTACTTC.

In its sample, this clonotype was seen a few times. The V call is TRBV4-3, the J call TRBJ1-4; 7 nucleotides line up with TRBD1. The V segment lost 0 bases and the J segment 7 bases; nucleotides outside the gene matches: 8. Germline-derived CDR1 and CDR2 are LGHNA and YSLEER. The CDR3 is made up of 16 amino acids. CDR3 in DNA: TGCGCCAGCAGCCAAGAGGGGACAGAGTTGGGTGAAAAACTGTTTTTT. This gives the protein CASSQEGTELGEKLFF.

CDR3 loop: CASSYYQGKGGYTF. CDR3 DNA: TGTGCCAGCAGTTATTATCAGGGGAAGGGTGGCTACACCTTC. The chain links TRBV12-3 or TRBV12-4 to TRBJ1-2; TRBD1 is a possible D gene (6 bases). The CDR3 extends over 14 amino acids. Trimming shortened V by 4 bases and J by 7 bases, and 16 bases separated the two germline ends.